The entry below describes one T cell receptor beta chain. This record comes from a study of blood T cell repertoires in COVID-19. Some clones are missing from TCRdb's copy, which holds only in-frame ones; the method was immunoSEQ multiplex PCR. The sample consists of 250,000 or so clones, roughly 82% of them appearing once. Recruitment covered about 25 US areas and drew participants whose ages spanned about 18 to 90 years. The CDR3 is 14 amino acids. The V end was cut by 4 bases, the J end by 4 bases, with 11 bases between. CDR1 and CDR2 from the germline V gene are SGHDN and FVKESK. This chain uses TRBV14 with TRBJ1-3; perhaps TRBD1 as D (5 bases). The origin of this receptor is a woman aged 45-60 years who had recovered from COVID-19. What was sequenced was PBMCs or T cells enriched from blood (not recorded which). The CDR3 bases are TGTGCCAGCAGCCCCGGACATGCGGGAAACACCATATATTTT. Translating it yields CASSPGHAGNTIYF.